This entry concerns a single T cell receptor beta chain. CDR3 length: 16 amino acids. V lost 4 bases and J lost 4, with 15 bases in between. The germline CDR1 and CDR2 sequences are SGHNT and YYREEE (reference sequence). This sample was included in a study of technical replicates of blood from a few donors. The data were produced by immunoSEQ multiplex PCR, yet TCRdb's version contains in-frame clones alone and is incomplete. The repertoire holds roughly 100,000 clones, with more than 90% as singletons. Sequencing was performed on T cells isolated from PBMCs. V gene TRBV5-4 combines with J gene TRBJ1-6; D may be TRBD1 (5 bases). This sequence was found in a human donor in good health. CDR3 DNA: TGTGCCAGCAGCGCCCTGGGGGGACGGTATAATTCACCCCTCCACTTT. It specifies CASSALGGRYNSPLHF.